This is a list of T cell receptor beta chains from one sample in a study of shared clonotypes between healthy human individuals. Sequencing was performed with immunoSEQ multiplex PCR; in TCRdb, only in-frame clones are kept and a portion is missing. Altogether 650,000 to 800,000 clones are present, 92% being singletons, with the ten largest covering 24%. The sequenced material came from naive CD8+ T cells sorted from blood. These TCRs come from a man aged 30 to 39 in good health. The CDR3 runs from the conserved cysteine through the conserved F or W. A D gene is named only where the DNA matches it firmly. Size tells how often a clone was seen (once, few, many) or the class of an expanded clone, and some rows leave it out.

v_gene	abundance	d_gene	j_gene	CDR3aa	CDR3nt
TRBV28	NA	NA	TRBJ2-1	CASTKALYNEQFF	TGTGCCAGCACCAAGGCCCTCTACAATGAGCAGTTCTTC
TRBV7-6	once	TRBD2	TRBJ2-1	CASSPGGGLAGGIYNEQFF	TGTGCCAGCAGCCCAGGGGGGGGACTAGCGGGAGGGATATACAATGAGCAGTTCTTC
TRBV7-9	NA	TRBD2	TRBJ2-2	CASSPSWLAGVLNTGELFF	TGTGCCAGCAGCCCCAGCTGGCTAGCGGGAGTATTGAACACCGGGGAGCTGTTTTTT
TRBV7-9	NA	TRBD2	TRBJ2-1	CASSFIAGVSYNEQFF	TGTGCCAGCAGCTTCATAGCGGGAGTCTCCTACAATGAGCAGTTCTTC
TRBV28	NA	NA	TRBJ2-7	CASSLPRGDEQYF	TGTGCCAGCAGTTTACCCCGAGGAGACGAGCAGTACTTC
TRBV29-1	NA	NA	TRBJ2-2	CSVEETGELFF	TGCAGCGTTGAAGAAACCGGGGAGCTGTTTTTT
TRBV5-8	NA	NA	TRBJ2-7	CASSPTTRGWYEQYF	TGTGCCAGCAGCCCTACGACAAGAGGTTGGTACGAGCAGTACTTC
TRBV9	once	NA	TRBJ2-1	CASSVELVDPEQFF	TGTGCCAGCAGCGTAGAATTGGTCGACCCTGAGCAGTTCTTC
TRBV5-6	NA	NA	TRBJ2-7	CASSLWLQSYEQYF	TGTGCCAGCAGCTTGTGGTTACAGTCCTACGAGCAGTACTTC
TRBV29-1	NA	NA	TRBJ2-1	CSVQFSSYNEQFF	TGCAGCGTCCAATTCTCCTCCTACAATGAGCAGTTCTTC
TRBV7-6	NA	TRBD1	TRBJ2-3	CASSLPRTGIRSTDTQYF	TGTGCCAGCAGCTTACCGCGGACAGGGATCCGTAGCACAGATACGCAGTATTTT
TRBV19	NA	NA	TRBJ2-1	CASSMNGYGNNEQFF	TGTGCCAGTAGTATGAACGGCTATGGTAACAATGAGCAGTTCTTC
TRBV28	NA	NA	TRBJ2-2	CASSSELVTGELFF	TGTGCCAGCAGTTCCGAGCTTGTCACCGGGGAGCTGTTTTTT
TRBV7-9	NA	TRBD2	TRBJ2-2	CASSSGQGTSGSPGELFF	TGTGCCAGCAGCTCGGGTCAGGGAACTAGCGGGAGTCCCGGGGAGCTGTTTTTT
TRBV7-9	NA	NA	TRBJ1-5	CASSSRDLSNQPQHF	TGTGCCAGCAGCTCCCGGGACCTAAGCAATCAGCCCCAGCATTTT
TRBV19	NA	NA	TRBJ2-7	CASRDREKYEQYF	TGTGCCAGTCGCGACCGGGAGAAATACGAGCAGTACTTC
TRBV4-1	once	TRBD1	TRBJ2-1	CASSHEQGTRYNEQFF	TGCGCCAGCAGCCATGAACAGGGGACAAGGTACAATGAGCAGTTCTTC
TRBV10-3	once	NA	TRBJ1-1	CATHYGLNTEAFF	TGTGCCACCCACTATGGCTTGAACACTGAAGCTTTCTTT
TRBV10-2	NA	NA	TRBJ2-1	CASRGAEPNEQFF	TGCGCCAGCAGAGGCGCGGAACCCAATGAGCAGTTCTTC
TRBV28	NA	TRBD2	TRBJ2-3	CASRRLAGGPDTQYF	TGTGCCAGCAGACGACTAGCGGGAGGGCCAGATACGCAGTATTTT
TRBV7-8	NA	NA	TRBJ1-5	CASSLVPLSLQPQHF	TGTGCCAGCAGCTTGGTACCCCTCTCCCTTCAGCCCCAGCATTTT
TRBV1	NA	NA	TRBJ2-3	CTSSHNADSGCPLGDTQYF	TGCACCAGCAGCCATAATGCGGATAGCGGGTGCCCTTTGGGAGATACGCAGTATTTT
TRBV19	NA	TRBD2	TRBJ2-3	CATALAGVPDTQYF	TGTGCCACCGCACTAGCGGGAGTACCGGATACGCAGTATTTT
TRBV10-3	NA	NA	TRBJ2-3	CAISEGLESADTQYF	TGTGCCATCAGTGAAGGGCTCGAAAGCGCAGATACGCAGTATTTT
TRBV28	NA	NA	TRBJ2-2	CASSITGNTGELFF	TGTGCCAGCAGCATTACAGGGAACACCGGGGAGCTGTTTTTT
TRBV5-5	once	TRBD2	TRBJ2-1	CASSGGWLADGEQFF	TGTGCCAGCAGCGGGGGGTGGCTAGCGGATGGTGAGCAGTTCTTC
TRBV7-6	NA	NA	TRBJ2-5	CASSQSVGETQYF	TGTGCCAGCAGCCAGAGTGTGGGGGAGACCCAGTACTTC
TRBV7-9	NA	NA	TRBJ2-1	CASSFPMGRDEQFF	TGTGCCAGCAGTTTCCCGATGGGACGGGATGAGCAGTTCTTC
TRBV7-3	NA	NA	TRBJ2-3	CASSFEGVGDTQYF	TGTGCCAGCAGCTTTGAAGGAGTAGGAGATACGCAGTATTTT
TRBV29-1	NA	NA	TRBJ1-4	CSVPGGRTNEKLFF	TGCAGCGTGCCCGGGGGGCGGACTAATGAAAAACTGTTTTTT
TRBV4-1	NA	NA	TRBJ2-5	CASSQLMGGGLETQYF	TGCGCCAGCAGCCAATTGATGGGAGGGGGCCTCGAGACCCAGTACTTC
TRBV27	few	NA	TRBJ2-5	CASSLLGGGETQYF	TGTGCCAGCAGTTTGCTCGGGGGCGGAGAGACCCAGTACTTC
TRBV6-1	NA	NA	TRBJ1-1	CASSEWDLRGTEAFF	TGTGCCAGCAGTGAATGGGACCTTCGGGGTACTGAAGCTTTCTTT
TRBV6-1	NA	NA	TRBJ2-7	CASSEPPVSGYEQYF	TGTGCCAGCAGTGAACCCCCCGTGTCGGGTTACGAGCAGTACTTC
TRBV5-5	NA	NA	TRBJ2-7	CASSLGASKHEQYF	TGTGCCAGCAGCTTGGGGGCCAGTAAGCACGAGCAGTACTTC
TRBV6-6	NA	NA	TRBJ2-3	CASARTDRTDTQYF	TGTGCCAGCGCTCGGACGGATCGCACAGATACGCAGTATTTT
TRBV7-2	NA	NA	TRBJ2-7	CASSLAIMGGEESSYEQYF	TGTGCCAGCAGCTTAGCCATCATGGGTGGAGAGGAGAGCTCCTACGAGCAGTACTTC
TRBV29-1	NA	NA	TRBJ2-5	CSVEDPQHTAFQETQYF	TGCAGCGTTGAAGATCCTCAGCACACTGCTTTCCAAGAGACCCAGTACTTC
TRBV6-5	NA	NA	TRBJ1-4	CASSLGEKLFF	TGTGCCAGCAGCCTCGGAGAAAAACTGTTTTTT
TRBV27	NA	NA	TRBJ2-2	CASSFSRGTGELFF	TGTGCCAGCAGTTTCTCAAGAGGCACCGGGGAGCTGTTTTTT
TRBV19	NA	NA	TRBJ1-1	CASSIDLFGQNTEAFF	TGTGCCAGTAGTATAGATTTATTTGGCCAGAACACTGAAGCTTTCTTT